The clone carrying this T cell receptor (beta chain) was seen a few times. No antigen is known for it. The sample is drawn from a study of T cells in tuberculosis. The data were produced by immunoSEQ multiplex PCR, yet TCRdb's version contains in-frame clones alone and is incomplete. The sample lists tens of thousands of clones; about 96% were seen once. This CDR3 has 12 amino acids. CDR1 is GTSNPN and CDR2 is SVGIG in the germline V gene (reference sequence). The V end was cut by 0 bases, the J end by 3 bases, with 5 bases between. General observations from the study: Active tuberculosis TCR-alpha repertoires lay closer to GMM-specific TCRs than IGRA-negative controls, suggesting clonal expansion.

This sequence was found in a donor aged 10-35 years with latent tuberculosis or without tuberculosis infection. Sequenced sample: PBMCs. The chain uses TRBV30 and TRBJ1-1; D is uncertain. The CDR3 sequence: CAWSVTDTEAFF. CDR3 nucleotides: TGTGCCTGGAGTGTAACGGACACTGAAGCTTTCTTT. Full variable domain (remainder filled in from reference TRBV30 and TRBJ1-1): SQTIHQWPATLVQPVGSPLSLECTVEGTSNPNLYWYRQAAGRGLQLLFYSVGIGQISSEVPQNLSASRPQDRQFILSSKKLLLSDSGFYLCAWSVTDTEAFFGQGTRLTVV.